By sample share, the clone carrying this T cell receptor gamma chain is medium-sized. This specimen belongs to a study of gamma delta lymphoproliferative disorders and STAT genes. Overall study: The LymphoTrack Dx TCRG Assay amplified gamma chains from at least 50 ng of genomic DNA.

TCRdb reprocessed the multiplex PCR reads through CATT. The sample lists thousands of gamma-chain clones, approximately 10% occurring once. After removal of 0 bases from V and 5 bases from J, the junction contained 7 bases not matched to a gene. Germline CDR1 reads EGSTGY; CDR2 reads YDSYTSSV. The CDR3 runs 14 residues. Genomic DNA from isolated PBMCs served as the sequencing template. The sequencing sample was made of blood. The clonotype comes from a human donor with gamma-delta T-cell large granular lymphocyte leukemia. V usage is TRGV4 and J usage is TRGJ1 or TRGJ2. The J gene was missing in TCRdb and was found by matching the end of the DNA to germline. The CDR3 coding sequence is TGTGCCACCTGGGATGGGCAGGGGGATTATAAGAAACTCTTT. Encoded protein: CATWDGQGDYKKLF.